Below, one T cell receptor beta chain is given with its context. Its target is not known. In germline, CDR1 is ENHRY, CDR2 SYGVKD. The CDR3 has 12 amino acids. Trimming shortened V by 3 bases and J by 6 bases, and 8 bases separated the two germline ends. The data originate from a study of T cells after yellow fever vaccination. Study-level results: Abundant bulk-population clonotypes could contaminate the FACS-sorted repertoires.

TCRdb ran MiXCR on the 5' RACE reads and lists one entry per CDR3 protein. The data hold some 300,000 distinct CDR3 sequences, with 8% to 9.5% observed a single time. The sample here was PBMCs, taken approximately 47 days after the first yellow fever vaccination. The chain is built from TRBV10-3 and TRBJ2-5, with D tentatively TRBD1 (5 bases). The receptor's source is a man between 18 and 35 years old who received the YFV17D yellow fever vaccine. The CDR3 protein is CAISDRVQTQYF. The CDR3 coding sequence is TGTGCCATCAGTGACAGGGTTCAGACCCAGTACTTC.